These 7 T cell receptor beta chains share one sample of origin, sequenced in a study of OX40 agonist ivuxolimab in advanced cancers. The method was immunoSEQ multiplex PCR; TCRdb's version includes in-frame clones alone and lacks a portion of them. The profile shows about 83,000 clones, about 86% of them singletons. The specimen was CD4+ or CD8+ T cells sorted from blood, collected in a trial of the OX40 agonist ivuxolimab. The receptors originated from an adult with an advanced solid tumor such as melanoma, head and neck, liver or kidney cancer.

The rearrangement joins TRBV19 to TRBJ2-1; D ambiguous. Trimming removed 4 bases at V and 10 bases at J, with 8 bases between. Germline V gene data show CDR1 as LNHDA and CDR2 as SQIVND (reference sequence). The CDR3 length is 11 residues. The CDR3 bases are TGTGCCAGTAGTAATACGTTGGAGCAGTTCTTC. It specifies CASSNTLEQFF. Supplemented by reference TRBV19 and TRBJ2-1, the full variable domain reads DGGITQSPKYLFRKEGQNVTLSCEQNLNHDAMYWYRQDPGQGLRLIYYSQIVNDFQKGDIAEGYSVSREKKESFPLTVTSAQKNPTAFYLCASSNTLEQFFGPGTRLTVL.

The genes are TRBV7-2 and TRBJ1-4; D is undetermined. The CDR3 is 13 residues long. CDR1 and CDR2 (germline): SGHTA, FQGNSA. Between the trimmed V and J ends, which lost 1 base and 7 bases, there was a span of 7 bases. The CDR3 DNA reads TGTGCCAGCAGCTTAGGAGGTAGTGAAAAACTGTTTTTT. It specifies CASSLGGSEKLFF.

The chain links TRBV5-1 to TRBJ1-1; tentative D call: TRBD1 (6 bases). Germline V gene sequence: CDR1 SGHRS, CDR2 YFSETQ. Trimming took off 4 bases at V and 4 bases at J, with 17 bases between the two ends. This CDR3 comprises 15 residues. CDR3 residues: CASSNTGRWGTEAFF. CDR3 DNA: TGCGCCAGCAGCAATACAGGGCGATGGGGCACTGAAGCTTTCTTT.

The chain uses TRBV27 and TRBJ1-4; the D gene is possibly TRBD1 (5 bases). Deletions cut 7 bases from V and 7 bases from J, with 22 bases between. CDR3 length: 16 residues. Germline V lookup: CDR1 MNHEY, CDR2 SMNVEV (reference sequence). The CDR3 sequence: CASTLTWGGGGEKLFF. CDR3 nucleotide sequence: TGTGCCAGCACCCTTACGTGGGGGGGTGGAGGTGAAAAACTGTTTTTT.

This chain joins TRBV5-1 and TRBJ1-4; TRBD1 aligns across 11 bases. Germline V gene data show CDR1 as SGHRS and CDR2 as YFSETQ. V gave up 4 bases and J gave up 7 bases; unmatched junction bases: 6. The CDR3 totals 15 residues. The CDR3, as DNA: TGCGCCAGCAGCAATAGGACAGGGGGCTCTGAAAAACTGTTTTTT. Translation: CASSNRTGGSEKLFF. The whole variable domain, remainder taken from reference TRBV5-1 and TRBJ1-4, is KAGVTQTPRYLIKTRGQQVTLSCSPISGHRSVSWYQQTPGQGLQFLFEYFSETQRNKGNFPGRFSGRQFSNSRSEMNVSTLELGDSALYLCASSNRTGGSEKLFFGSGTQLSVL.

This clone has just a few counts. The rearrangement links TRBV5-1 to TRBJ2-6, with 11 bases fitting TRBD2. V was pared by 9 bases and J by 0 bases, with 2 bases of the junction left unmatched. The CDR3 runs 15 residues. Germline V gene data show CDR1 as SGHRS and CDR2 as YFSETQ. In nucleotides, the CDR3 is TGCGCCACGACTAGCGGGGACTCTGGGGCCAACGTCCTGACTTTC. This sequence encodes CATTSGDSGANVLTF.

Only a few counts were recorded for this clone. V and J are TRBV30 and TRBJ1-6; D not certain. Trimming removed 5 bases from V and 0 bases from J, with 8 bases in between. Germline V gives CDR1 GTSNPN, CDR2 SVGIG (reference sequence). The CDR3 has 14 amino acids. CDR3 sequence (DNA): TGTGCCTGGTCCAAGAGCTCCTATAATTCACCCCTCCACTTT. It translates to CAWSKSSYNSPLHF. The variable domain in full, with the rest retrieved from reference TRBV30 and TRBJ1-6, is SQTIHQWPATLVQPVGSPLSLECTVEGTSNPNLYWYRQAAGRGLQLLFYSVGIGQISSEVPQNLSASRPQDRQFILSSKKLLLSDSGFYLCAWSKSSYNSPLHFGNGTRLTVT.